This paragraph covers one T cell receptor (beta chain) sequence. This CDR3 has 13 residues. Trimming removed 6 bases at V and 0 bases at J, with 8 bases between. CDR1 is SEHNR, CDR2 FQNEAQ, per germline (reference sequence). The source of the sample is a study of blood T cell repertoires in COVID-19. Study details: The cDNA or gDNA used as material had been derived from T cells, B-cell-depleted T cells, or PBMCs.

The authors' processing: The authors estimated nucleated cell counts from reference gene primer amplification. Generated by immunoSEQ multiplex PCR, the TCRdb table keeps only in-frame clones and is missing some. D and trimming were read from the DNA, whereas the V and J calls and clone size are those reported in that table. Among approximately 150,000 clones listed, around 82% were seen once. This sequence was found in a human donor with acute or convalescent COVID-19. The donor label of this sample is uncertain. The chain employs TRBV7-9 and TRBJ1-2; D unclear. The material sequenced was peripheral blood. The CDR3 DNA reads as TGTGCCAGCAGTGCCGAGGCTAACTATGGCTACACCTTC. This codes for CASSAEANYGYTF.